These 6 T cell receptor beta chains were sequenced from one sample in a study of Graves' ophthalmopathy and Graves' hyperthyroidism. As the template, RNA transcripts were used to amplify TCR beta CDR3 regions. The first-round RT-PCR employed HTBI primers together with the Qiagen OneStep RT-PCR kit. A multiplex PCR was then performed as the second round. TCRdb passed the multiplex PCR reads through MiXCR, listing each CDR3 protein once. This sample carries about 170,000 distinct CDR3 sequences, less than 45% of them seen once, and the ten largest clones take roughly 5.2%. The specimen sequenced was peripheral blood. The receptor source for this set is a middle-aged woman with Graves' ophthalmopathy.

This clonotype came up many times. The chain combines TRBV2 with TRBJ2-5; tentatively, D is TRBD1 (5 bases). Germline values: CDR1 SNHLY, CDR2 FYNNEI. The CDR3 spans 14 residues. Trimming shortened V by 6 bases and J by 1 base, and 12 bases separated the two germline ends. The CDR3 sequence is CASSLRQSQETQYF. The CDR3 DNA reads TGTGCCAGCAGCCTCAGACAGAGCCAAGAGACCCAGTACTTC.

This clonotype showed up many times. A much larger clone lies one base from this, so it may be a read error. The V call is TRBV6-1, the J call TRBJ1-1; D uncertain. Trimming stripped 0 bases from V and 2 bases from J, with 7 bases between. The CDR3 length is 14 residues. The germline V gene has CDR1 MNHNS and CDR2 SASEGT. CDR3 coding DNA: TGTGCCAGCAGTGAAGCGGCCGGTAACACTGAAGCTTTCTTT. Translation gives CASSEAAGNTEAFF.

This clonotype has only a few counts. The V call is TRBV15, the J call TRBJ2-5; D may be TRBD1 or TRBD2 (6 bases each). This CDR3 contains 15 residues. Deletions cut 0 bases from V and 3 bases from J, with 11 bases between. Germline assignment: CDR1 LNHNV and CDR2 YYDKDF (reference sequence). In DNA form, the CDR3 reads TGTGCCACCAGCAGAGATTTCGGGGGCGAAGAGACCCAGTACTTC. Protein: CATSRDFGGEETQYF.

In this sample, this clonotype turned up many times. The chain links TRBV6-1 to TRBJ1-1; maybe TRBD1 (5 bases). From germline, CDR1 is MNHNS and CDR2 SASEGT. Trimming pared 6 bases from V and 3 bases from J, leaving 11 bases between. CDR3 length: 13 residues. The CDR3 loop is CASRDLGHTEAFF. CDR3 in DNA: TGTGCCAGCAGGGACCTGGGGCACACTGAAGCTTTCTTT.

This clonotype has ten or more counts. The chain is built from TRBV7-6 and TRBJ2-7, with TRBD1 as a possible D gene (6 bases). V gave up 4 bases and J gave up 2 bases, with 15 bases separating them. Germline CDR1 and CDR2: SGHVS and FNYEAQ. The CDR3 is made up of 15 amino acids. CDR3 protein: CASSSQGNYAYEQYF. The CDR3 DNA sequence: TGTGCCAGCAGCTCGCAGGGGAATTATGCCTACGAGCAGTACTTC.

The chain is built from TRBV28 and TRBJ1-1, with TRBD1 matching 7 bases. Germline CDR1 MDHEN, CDR2 SYDVKM. V trimming: 7 bases; J trimming: 8 bases; junction bases outside the gene matches: 4. The CDR3 length is 11 residues. In nucleotides, the CDR3 is TGTGCCAGCACCGAGACAGGGGAAGCTTTCTTT. Translation gives CASTETGEAFF.